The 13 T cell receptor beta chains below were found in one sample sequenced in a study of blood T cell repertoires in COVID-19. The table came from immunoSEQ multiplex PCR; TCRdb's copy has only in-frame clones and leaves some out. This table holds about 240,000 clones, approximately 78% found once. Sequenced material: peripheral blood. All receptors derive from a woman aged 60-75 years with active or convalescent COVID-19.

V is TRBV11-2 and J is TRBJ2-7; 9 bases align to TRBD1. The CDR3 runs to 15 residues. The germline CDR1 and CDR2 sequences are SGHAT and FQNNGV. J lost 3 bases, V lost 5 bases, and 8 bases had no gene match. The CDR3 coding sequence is TGTGCCAGCAGCCCCGGGACAGGGTGGGACTACGAGCAGTACTTC. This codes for CASSPGTGWDYEQYF.

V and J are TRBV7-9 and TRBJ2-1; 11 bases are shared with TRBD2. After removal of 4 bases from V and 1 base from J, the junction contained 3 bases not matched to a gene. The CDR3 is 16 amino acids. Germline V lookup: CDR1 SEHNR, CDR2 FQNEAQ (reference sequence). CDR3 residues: CASSYSGGASYNEQFF. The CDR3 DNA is TGTGCCAGCAGCTATAGCGGGGGGGCATCCTACAATGAGCAGTTCTTC.

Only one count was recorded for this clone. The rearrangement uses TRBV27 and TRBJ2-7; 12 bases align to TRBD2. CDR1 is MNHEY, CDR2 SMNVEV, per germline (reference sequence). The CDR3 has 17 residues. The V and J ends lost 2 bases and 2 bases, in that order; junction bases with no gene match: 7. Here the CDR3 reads CASSLRNLAGGPYEQYF. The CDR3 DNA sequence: TGTGCCAGCAGTTTAAGGAACCTAGCGGGGGGGCCCTACGAGCAGTACTTC.

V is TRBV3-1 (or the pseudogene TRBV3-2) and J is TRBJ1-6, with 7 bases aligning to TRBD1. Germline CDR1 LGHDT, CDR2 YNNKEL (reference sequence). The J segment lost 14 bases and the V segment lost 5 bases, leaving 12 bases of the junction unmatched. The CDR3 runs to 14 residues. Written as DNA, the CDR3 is TGTGCCAGCAGCAACCGACAGGGAATAGTATCCCTCCACTTT. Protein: CASSNRQGIVSLHF.

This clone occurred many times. The CDR3 sequence: CASSLDRGNYGYTF. The CDR3 DNA is TGTGCCAGCAGCCTGGACAGGGGGAACTATGGCTACACCTTC. J is TRBJ1-2 and V is TRBV5-4, with 10 bases identical to TRBD1. The germline gives CDR1 SGHNT, CDR2 YYREEE (reference sequence). CDR3 length: 14 residues. The junction had 2 bases not matched to a gene; V was cut back by 4 bases and J by 2 bases.

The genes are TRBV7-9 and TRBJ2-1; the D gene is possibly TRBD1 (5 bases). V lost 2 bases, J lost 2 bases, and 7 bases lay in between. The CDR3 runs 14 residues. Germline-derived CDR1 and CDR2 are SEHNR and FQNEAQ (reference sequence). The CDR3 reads CASSLQGTYNEQFF. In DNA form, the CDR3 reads TGTGCCAGCAGCTTACAGGGAACCTACAATGAGCAGTTCTTC.

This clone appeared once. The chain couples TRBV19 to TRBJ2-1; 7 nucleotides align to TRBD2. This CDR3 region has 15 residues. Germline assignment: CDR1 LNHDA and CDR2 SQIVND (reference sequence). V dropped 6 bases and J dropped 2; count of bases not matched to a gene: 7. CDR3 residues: CASRSAGVTYNEQFF. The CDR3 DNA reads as TGTGCCAGTAGGTCGGCGGGGGTGACCTACAATGAGCAGTTCTTC.

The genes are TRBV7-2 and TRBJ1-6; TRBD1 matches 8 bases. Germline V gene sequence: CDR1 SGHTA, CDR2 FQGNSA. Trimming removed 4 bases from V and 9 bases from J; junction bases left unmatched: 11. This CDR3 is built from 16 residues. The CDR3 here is CASSSGTFRGLSPLHF. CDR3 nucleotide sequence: TGTGCCAGCAGCTCAGGGACGTTCAGGGGGCTTTCACCCCTCCACTTT.

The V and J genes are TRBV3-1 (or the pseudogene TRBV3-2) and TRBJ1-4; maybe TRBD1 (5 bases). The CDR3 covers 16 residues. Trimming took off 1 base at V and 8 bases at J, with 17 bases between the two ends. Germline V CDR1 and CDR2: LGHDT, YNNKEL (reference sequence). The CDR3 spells CASSQGSAGMAEKLFF. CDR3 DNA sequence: TGTGCCAGCAGCCAAGGTAGTGCAGGGATGGCCGAAAAACTGTTTTTT.

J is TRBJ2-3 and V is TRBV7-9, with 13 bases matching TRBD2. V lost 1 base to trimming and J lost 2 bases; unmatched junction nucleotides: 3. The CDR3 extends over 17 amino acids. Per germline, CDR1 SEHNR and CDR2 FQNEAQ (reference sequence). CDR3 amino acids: CASSLGTSGGLTDTQYF. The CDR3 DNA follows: TGTGCCAGCAGCTTAGGGACTAGCGGGGGTCTCACAGATACGCAGTATTTT.

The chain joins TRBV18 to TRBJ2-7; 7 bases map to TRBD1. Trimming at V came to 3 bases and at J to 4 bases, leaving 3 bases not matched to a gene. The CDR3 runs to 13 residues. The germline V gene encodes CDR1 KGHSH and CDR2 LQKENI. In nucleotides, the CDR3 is TGTGCCAGCTCACCGGGGACAGTTTACGAGCAGTACTTC. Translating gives CASSPGTVYEQYF. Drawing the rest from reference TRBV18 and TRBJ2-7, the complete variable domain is NAGVMQNPRHLVRRRGQEARLRCSPMKGHSHVYWYRQLPEEGLKFMVYLQKENIIDESGMPKERFSAEFPKEGPSILRIQQVVRGDSAAYFCASSPGTVYEQYFGPGTRLTVT.

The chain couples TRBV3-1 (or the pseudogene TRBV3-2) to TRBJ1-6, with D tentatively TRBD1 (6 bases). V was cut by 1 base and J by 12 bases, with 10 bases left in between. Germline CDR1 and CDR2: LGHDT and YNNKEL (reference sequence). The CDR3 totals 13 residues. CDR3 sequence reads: CASSQATGQPLHF. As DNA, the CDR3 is TGTGCCAGCAGCCAAGCGACAGGCCAACCCCTCCACTTT.

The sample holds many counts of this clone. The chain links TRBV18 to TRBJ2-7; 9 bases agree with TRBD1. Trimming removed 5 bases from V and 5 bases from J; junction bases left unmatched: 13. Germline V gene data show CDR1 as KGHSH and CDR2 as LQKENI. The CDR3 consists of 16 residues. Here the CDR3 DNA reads TGTGCCAGCTCATCGGACAGGGGAAGGGGTCGCCACGAGCAGTACTTC. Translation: CASSSDRGRGRHEQYF.